This note documents a single T cell receptor beta chain sequence. How the authors handled the data: Samples held a median of 95,638 TCRs, range about 23,224–700,000. One entry per CDR3 protein results from TCRdb running MiXCR on the RACE reads. What appears here as the V and J calls and clone size reflects TCRdb's work, not the paper's. The sample comprises around 110,000 distinct CDR3 sequences, 9.5% to 13% of which are singletons, and over 1.1% rests with the top ten. This entry comes from a study of human T cells and chemical hapten exposure. The overall study: During the roughly 25-week study period, patients had diphenylcyclopropenone applied to the scalp every week. Patch tests delivered 0.01% DPC to the upper back and were evaluated at 6 days.

CDR3 length: 17 amino acids. CDR1 is LGHNA, CDR2 YSLEER, per germline. V was pared by 4 bases and J by 0 bases, with 15 bases between. Stated time point: patch test 1, 2 weeks after DPC sensitization. This sample's treatment: therapeutic diphenylcyclopropenone sensitization with weekly scalp DPC. From whole blood left unfractionated, total RNA was extracted. The receptor comes from a woman aged 45-65 years with alopecia areata. Some clones in this sample may be carry-over from other donors' samples. The sequencing used whole blood, collected in connection with sensitization to the hapten diphenylcyclopropenone (DPC). V gene TRBV4-3 combines with J gene TRBJ2-2, with D tentatively TRBD2 (7 bases). The DNA of the CDR3 is TGCGCCAGCAGCCCCGTGGGGGGGCACTCGAACACCGGGGAGCTGTTTTTT. Its protein product is CASSPVGGHSNTGELFF.